The present T cell receptor (beta chain) was sequenced within a study of beta chain features in type 1 diabetes (dated by TCRdb to 2017 to 2018). For the study in its entirety: Mean age, gender distribution, total cell number and subset yield did not differ between patients and healthy donors. A total of roughly 98,000,000 sorted cells were examined across all samples, and a strong correlation was observed between cell number per subset and RNA yield. The study compared TCRB repertoires of sorted circulating CD4+ T cell subsets between recently diagnosed type 1 diabetes patients and matched healthy donors. Whereas all 28 donors provided naive and central memory subsets, regulatory and stem cell-like memory subsets were isolated from just 8 patients and about eight healthy donors. General conclusions and limits of the study: Only small numbers of individuals were included in the HLA sub-analyses, which left unresolved whether HLA type had any influence on TCRB rearrangement. PCR might favor shorter templates, but patient and control samples were amplified and corrected together, so any skew would affect both groups equally. Sequencing cDNA rather than genomic DNA could over-represent highly expressing activated cells, although activation and CD3 levels did not differ between groups. At VDJ recombination sites, type 1 diabetes patients had fewer insertions and more deleted nucleotides, which implies abnormalities in thymic rearrangement. A moderate but significant shortening of TCRB CDR3 length was observed in type 1 diabetes patients in all four CD4+ subsets. Naive, central memory and regulatory TCRB repertoires appeared to be more alike among patients than among healthy donors.

Each donor gave one peripheral blood draw, approximately 110 mL on average, collected into heparinised tubes. A BD FACSAria II and a panel including CD45RO, CCR7, CD25, CD127, CD95 and CD27 were used to sort naive, central memory, regulatory and stem cell-like memory CD4+ T cells. Purity was above 95% for every sorted population. PBMCs were isolated right away by Lymphoprep density gradient centrifugation and were stained directly, without culture. Samples were stained and sorted in pairs, with one healthy donor and one patient per experiment, so that batch effects were minimized. The entire amount of isolated RNA was reverse transcribed using the High Capacity cDNA Reverse Transcription Kit, so the sequenced TCRB transcripts were expressed ones. Deep immunoSEQ sequencing was applied to naive, central memory and regulatory T cell samples, giving an average of roughly 3.5 million total reads per sample. Sorted cells were lysed in RLT buffer, and RNA was extracted using DNase-treated RNeasy Micro or Mini kits according to cell number. Each cell subset was processed separately to prevent cross-contamination, with patient and healthy donor samples processed together. The immunoSEQ multiplex PCR was used to amplify TCRB sequences from cDNA, generating 87-bp fragments that spanned the CDR3 region. Sequencing of the amplicons was done on the Illumina HiSeq platform. As for the original processing: PCR bias was corrected computationally using synthetic template baselines, and reads within Hamming distance 2 were collapsed, with unmergeable singletons discarded. Reads were aligned against IMGT to assign V, D and J genes, CDR3 length and insertions or deletions at six rearrangement sites. Within each subset, clonotype counts were normalized to sorted cell number, after which true diversity and Gini coefficients were computed with the tcR R package. Repertoire sharing was quantified using the overlap coefficient calculated on TCRB nucleotide sequences. Out-of-frame TCRB sequences from naive cells were analyzed to stand in for the pre-selection repertoire. Held by TCRdb, this immuneACCESS table contains in-frame sequences only and omits some clones. Under half of the omission traces to an unresolved V gene where checked; the cause of the rest is unknown. V and J calls and clone size are given by that table; D and trimming were obtained from the DNA. For this sample the table gives 450,000 or so clones, of which roughly 11% were detected only once. The biggest ten clones account for approximately 0.05% of the sample.

V is trimmed back by 3 bases and J by 4 bases, and the junction contains 8 bases that no gene match accounts for. CDR1 GTSNPN and CDR2 SVGIG were looked up in the germline V gene (reference sequence). The CDR3 contains 15 residues, cysteine and phenylalanine counted. CDR3 DNA only is kept here, 45 bases in frame from base 1. As concerns this clone: The clone's antigen remains unknown. No much larger clone is present one base from it, and per-base qualities are unavailable.

What was sequenced was naive CD4+ T cells from blood. According to the study, the label for this sample's cell subset or site signals: true naive CD4+ T cells. The sequence joins TRBV30 to TRBJ2-2, and 7 junctional nucleotides match TRBD1. This receptor was identified in a woman in her late teens or twenties in good health. The CDR3 in this case is CAWSPLDRVTGELFF. The sequenced DNA is TGTGCCTGGAGCCCTCTAGACAGGGTCACCGGGGAGCTGTTTTTT.